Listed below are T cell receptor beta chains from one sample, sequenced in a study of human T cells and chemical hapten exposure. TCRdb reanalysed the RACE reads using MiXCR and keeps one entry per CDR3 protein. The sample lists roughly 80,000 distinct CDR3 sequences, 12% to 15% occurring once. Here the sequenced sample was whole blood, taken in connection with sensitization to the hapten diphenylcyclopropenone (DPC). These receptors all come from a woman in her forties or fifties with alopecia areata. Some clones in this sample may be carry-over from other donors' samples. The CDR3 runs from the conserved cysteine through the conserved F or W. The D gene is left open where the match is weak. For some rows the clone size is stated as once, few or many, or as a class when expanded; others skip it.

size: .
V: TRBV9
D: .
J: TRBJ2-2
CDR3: CASSVDVGGTGELFF
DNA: TGTGCCAGCAGCGTAGATGTCGGGGGCACCGGGGAGCTGTTTTTT

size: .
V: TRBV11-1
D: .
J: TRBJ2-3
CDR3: CASSLLGIWGDTQYF
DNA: TGTGCCAGCAGCTTACTCGGGATCTGGGGAGATACGCAGTATTTT

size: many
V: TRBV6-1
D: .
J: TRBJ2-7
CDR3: CASSRGPNYEQYF
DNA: TGTGCCAGCAGCCGCGGACCTAACTACGAGCAGTACTTC

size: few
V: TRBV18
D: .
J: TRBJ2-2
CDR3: CASSPGSGYTGELFF
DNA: TGTGCCAGCTCACCAGGTAGCGGCTACACCGGGGAGCTGTTTTTT

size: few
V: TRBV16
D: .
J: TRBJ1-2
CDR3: CASSQSKTPQNGGYTF
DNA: TGTGCCAGCAGCCAATCGAAGACCCCTCAGAATGGGGGCTACACCTTC

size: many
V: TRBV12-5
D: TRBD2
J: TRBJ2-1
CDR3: CASGPGLVVSNEQFF
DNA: TGTGCTAGTGGCCCGGGACTAGTAGTATCCAATGAGCAGTTCTTC

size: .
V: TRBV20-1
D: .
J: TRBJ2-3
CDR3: CSAPFTSSGTDTQYF
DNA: TGCAGTGCTCCTTTTACTAGCAGCGGGACAGATACGCAGTATTTT

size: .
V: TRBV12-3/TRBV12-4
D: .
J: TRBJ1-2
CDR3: CASSSGLNSGYTF
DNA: TGTGCCAGCAGTTCGGGACTCAACTCTGGCTACACCTTC

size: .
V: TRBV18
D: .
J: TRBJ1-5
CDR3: CASSPPAYGNQPQHF
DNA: TGTGCCAGCTCACCACCCGCCTACGGCAATCAGCCCCAGCATTTT

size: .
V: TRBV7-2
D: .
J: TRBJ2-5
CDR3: CASSLAGGRAETQYF
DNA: TGTGCCAGCAGCTTAGCGGGGGGAAGGGCAGAGACCCAGTACTTC

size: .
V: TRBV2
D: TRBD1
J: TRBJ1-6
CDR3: CASNGDRAGNSPLHF
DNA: TGTGCCAGCAACGGCGACAGGGCGGGGAATTCACCCCTCCACTTT

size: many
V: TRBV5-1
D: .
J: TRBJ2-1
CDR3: CASSLTGSNEQFF
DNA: TGCGCCAGCAGCTTGACGGGATCGAATGAGCAGTTCTTC

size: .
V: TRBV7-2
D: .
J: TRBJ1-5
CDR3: CASSLESEVNQPQHF
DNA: TGTGCCAGCAGCTTAGAAAGCGAGGTCAATCAGCCCCAGCATTTT

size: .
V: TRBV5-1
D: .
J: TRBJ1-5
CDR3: CASSLGQKNQPQHF
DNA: TGCGCCAGCAGCTTGGGACAGAAAAATCAGCCCCAGCATTTT

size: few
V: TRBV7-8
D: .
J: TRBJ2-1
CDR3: CASSLWGERYNEQFF
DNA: TGTGCCAGCAGCTTATGGGGGGAAAGGTACAATGAGCAGTTCTTC

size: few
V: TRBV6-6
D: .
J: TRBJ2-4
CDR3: CASSYSITQTDYDIQYF
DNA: TGTGCCAGCAGTTACTCGATAACCCAAACCGACTACGACATTCAGTACTTC

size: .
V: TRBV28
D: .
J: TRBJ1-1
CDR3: CASSSSGNTEAFF
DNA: TGTGCCAGCAGTTCCTCAGGGAACACTGAAGCTTTCTTT

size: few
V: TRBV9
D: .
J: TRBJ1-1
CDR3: CASSNQGDTEAFF
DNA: TGTGCCAGCAGCAACCAGGGCGACACTGAAGCTTTCTTT

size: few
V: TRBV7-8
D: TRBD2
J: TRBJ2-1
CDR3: CASSLVVFQGGLAGGRGEQFF
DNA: TGTGCCAGCAGCTTAGTCGTGTTTCAGGGGGGACTAGCGGGAGGTCGCGGTGAGCAGTTCTTC

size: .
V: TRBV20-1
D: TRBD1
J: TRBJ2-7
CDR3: CSARDRLTGKSPYEQYF
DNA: TGCAGTGCTAGAGATCGACTGACAGGGAAAAGCCCTTACGAGCAGTACTTC

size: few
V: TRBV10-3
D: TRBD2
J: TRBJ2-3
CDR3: CAIRTSGSKDTQYF
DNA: TGTGCCATCAGGACTAGCGGGAGTAAAGATACGCAGTATTTT

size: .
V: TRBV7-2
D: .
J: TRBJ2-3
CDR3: CASSWAEDTQYF
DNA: TGTGCCAGCAGCTGGGCAGAAGATACGCAGTATTTT

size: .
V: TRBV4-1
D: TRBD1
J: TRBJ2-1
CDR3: CASSQGTGVNNEQFF
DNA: TGCGCCAGCAGCCAAGGGACAGGGGTTAACAATGAGCAGTTCTTC

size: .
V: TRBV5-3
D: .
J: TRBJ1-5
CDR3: CARSLKLHQPQHF
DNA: TGTGCCAGAAGCTTAAAGTTACATCAGCCCCAGCATTTT

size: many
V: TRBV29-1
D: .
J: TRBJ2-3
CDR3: CSIKSAGTDTQYF
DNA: TGCAGCATTAAATCGGCAGGCACAGATACGCAGTATTTT

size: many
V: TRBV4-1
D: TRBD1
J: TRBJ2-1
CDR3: CASSQPGQGNEQFF
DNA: TGCGCCAGCAGCCAGCCGGGACAGGGAAATGAGCAGTTCTTC

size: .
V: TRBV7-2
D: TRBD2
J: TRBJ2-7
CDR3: CASSLAAGGGKQYF
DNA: TGTGCCAGCAGCTTAGCTGCGGGAGGAGGAAAGCAGTACTTC

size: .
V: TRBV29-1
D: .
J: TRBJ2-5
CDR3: CSVILQETQYF
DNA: TGCAGCGTTATCCTGCAAGAGACCCAGTACTTC

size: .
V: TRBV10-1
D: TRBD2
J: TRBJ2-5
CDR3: CASSDRAGAQETQYF
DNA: TGCGCCAGCAGTGATCGAGCGGGGGCCCAAGAGACCCAGTACTTC

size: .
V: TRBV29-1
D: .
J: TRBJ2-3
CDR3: CSATGQHTQYF
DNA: TGCAGCGCAACCGGACAGCATACGCAGTATTTT

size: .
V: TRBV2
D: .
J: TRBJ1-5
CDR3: CASSGLTANSNQPQHF
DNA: TGTGCCAGCAGTGGACTTACAGCAAATAGCAATCAGCCCCAGCATTTT

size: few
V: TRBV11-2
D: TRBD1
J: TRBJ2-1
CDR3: CASSLGDRVNNEQFF
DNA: TGTGCCAGCAGCTTAGGGGACAGGGTTAACAATGAGCAGTTCTTC

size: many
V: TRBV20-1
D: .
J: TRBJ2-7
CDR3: CSAGTQQSIPYEQYF
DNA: TGCAGTGCTGGGACCCAGCAGTCCATCCCCTACGAGCAGTACTTC

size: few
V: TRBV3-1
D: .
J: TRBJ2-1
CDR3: CASSQDGGGIEQFF
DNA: TGTGCCAGCAGCCAAGATGGTGGCGGGATTGAGCAGTTCTTC

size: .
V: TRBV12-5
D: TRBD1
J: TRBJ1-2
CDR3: CASGITGGRGYTF
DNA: TGTGCTAGTGGCATCACAGGGGGCAGAGGCTACACCTTC

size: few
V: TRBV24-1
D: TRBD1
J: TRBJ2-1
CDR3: CATRGGAEQFF
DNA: TGTGCCACCCGAGGGGGCGCTGAGCAGTTCTTC

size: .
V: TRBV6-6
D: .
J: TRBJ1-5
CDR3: CASSFGKSNQPQHF
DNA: TGTGCCAGCAGTTTTGGGAAGAGCAATCAGCCCCAGCATTTT

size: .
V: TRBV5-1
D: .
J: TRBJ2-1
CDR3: CASSLQGSYNEQFF
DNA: TGCGCCAGCAGCTTGCAGGGTTCCTACAATGAGCAGTTCTTC

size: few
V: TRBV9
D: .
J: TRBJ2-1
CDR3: CASSDQPRPYNEQFF
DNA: TGTGCCAGCAGCGATCAGCCCCGGCCATACAATGAGCAGTTCTTC

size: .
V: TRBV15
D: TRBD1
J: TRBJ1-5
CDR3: CATSQGETYSNQPQHF
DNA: TGTGCCACCAGCCAGGGGGAAACCTATAGCAATCAGCCCCAGCATTTT

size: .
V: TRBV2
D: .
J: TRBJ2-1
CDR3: CASRIKTYNEQFF
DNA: TGTGCCAGCAGGATCAAGACTTACAATGAGCAGTTCTTC

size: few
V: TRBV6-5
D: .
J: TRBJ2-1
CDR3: CASRKLQVYNEQFF
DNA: TGTGCCAGCAGGAAATTACAGGTGTACAATGAGCAGTTCTTC

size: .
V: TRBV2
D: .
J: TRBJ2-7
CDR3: CASIASYVQYF
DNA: TGTGCCAGCATCGCCAGCTATGTGCAGTACTTC

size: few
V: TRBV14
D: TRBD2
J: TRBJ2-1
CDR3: CASSLRLGGRAPGEQFF
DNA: TGTGCCAGCAGCCTCCGACTAGGCGGGAGGGCCCCTGGTGAGCAGTTCTTC

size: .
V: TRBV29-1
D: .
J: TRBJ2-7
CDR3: CSVETGLHYEQYF
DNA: TGCAGCGTTGAGACAGGACTTCACTACGAGCAGTACTTC

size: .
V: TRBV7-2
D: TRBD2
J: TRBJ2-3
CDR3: CASSPLAGVADTQYF
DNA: TGTGCCAGCAGCCCCCTAGCGGGAGTGGCAGATACGCAGTATTTT

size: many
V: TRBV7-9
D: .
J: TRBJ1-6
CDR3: CASSGNSPLHF
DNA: TGTGCCAGCAGCGGGAATTCACCCCTCCACTTT

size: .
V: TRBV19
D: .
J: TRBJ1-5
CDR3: CASRRRDNQPQHF
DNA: TGTGCCAGTAGGAGACGAGACAATCAGCCCCAGCATTTT

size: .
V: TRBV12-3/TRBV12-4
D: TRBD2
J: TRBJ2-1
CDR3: CASSLGAGGPFNEQFF
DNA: TGTGCCAGCAGTTTGGGGGCGGGAGGGCCCTTTAATGAGCAGTTCTTC

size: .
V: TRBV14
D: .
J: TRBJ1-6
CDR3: CASSQGLAAYSPLHF
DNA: TGTGCCAGCAGCCAAGGGTTGGCAGCGTATTCACCCCTCCACTTT

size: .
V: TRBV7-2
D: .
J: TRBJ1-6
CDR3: CASSLSLGGRNSPLHF
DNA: TGTGCCAGCAGCTTATCATTGGGGGGGAGGAATTCACCCCTCCACTTT